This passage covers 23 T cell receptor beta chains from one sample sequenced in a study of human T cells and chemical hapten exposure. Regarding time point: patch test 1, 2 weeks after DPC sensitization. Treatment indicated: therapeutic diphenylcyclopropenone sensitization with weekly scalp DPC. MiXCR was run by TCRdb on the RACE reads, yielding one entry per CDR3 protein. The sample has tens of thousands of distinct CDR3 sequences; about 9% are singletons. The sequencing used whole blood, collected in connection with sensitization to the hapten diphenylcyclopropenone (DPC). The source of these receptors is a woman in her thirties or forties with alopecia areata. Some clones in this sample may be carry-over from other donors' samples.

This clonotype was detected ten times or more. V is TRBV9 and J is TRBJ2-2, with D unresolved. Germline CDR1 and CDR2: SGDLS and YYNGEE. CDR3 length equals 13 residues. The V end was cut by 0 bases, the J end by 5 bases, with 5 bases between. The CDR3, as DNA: TGTGCCAGCAGCGTAGACCTAACCGGGGAGCTGTTTTTT. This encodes CASSVDLTGELFF.

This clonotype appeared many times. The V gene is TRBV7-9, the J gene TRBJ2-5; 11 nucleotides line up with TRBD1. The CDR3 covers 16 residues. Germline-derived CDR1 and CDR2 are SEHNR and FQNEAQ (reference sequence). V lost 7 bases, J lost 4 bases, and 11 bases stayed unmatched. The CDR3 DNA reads TGTGCCAGCACCACCCAAGGGACAGGGGGTGCAGAGACCCAGTACTTC. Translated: CASTTQGTGGAETQYF. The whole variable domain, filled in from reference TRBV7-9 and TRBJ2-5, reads DTGVSQNPRHKITKRGQNVTFRCDPISEHNRLYWYRQTLGQGPEFLTYFQNEAQLEKSRLLSDRFSAERPKGSFSTLEIQRTEQGDSAMYLCASTTQGTGGAETQYFGPGTRLLVL.

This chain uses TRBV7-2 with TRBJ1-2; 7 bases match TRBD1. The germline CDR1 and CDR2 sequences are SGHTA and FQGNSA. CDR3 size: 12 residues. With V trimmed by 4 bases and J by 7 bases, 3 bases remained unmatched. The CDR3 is CASSSDRFGYTF. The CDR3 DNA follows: TGTGCCAGCAGCTCGGACAGGTTTGGCTACACCTTC. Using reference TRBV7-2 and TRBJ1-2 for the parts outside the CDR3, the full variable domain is GAGVSQSPSNKVTEKGKDVELRCDPISGHTALYWYRQSLGQGLEFLIYFQGNSAPDKSGLPSDRFSAERTGGSVSTLTIQRTQQEDSAVYLCASSSDRFGYTFGSGTRLTVV.

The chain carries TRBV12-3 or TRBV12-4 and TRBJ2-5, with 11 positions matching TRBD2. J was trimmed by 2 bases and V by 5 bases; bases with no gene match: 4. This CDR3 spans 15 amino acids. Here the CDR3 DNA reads TGTGCCAGCAGTCTCATAGCGGGGGGGCAAGAGACCCAGTACTTC. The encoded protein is CASSLIAGGQETQYF.

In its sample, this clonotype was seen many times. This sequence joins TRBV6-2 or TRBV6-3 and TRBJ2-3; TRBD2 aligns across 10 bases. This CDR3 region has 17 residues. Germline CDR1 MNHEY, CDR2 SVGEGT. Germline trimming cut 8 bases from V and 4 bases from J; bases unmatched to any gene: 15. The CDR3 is CASSLGSAGGNADTQYF. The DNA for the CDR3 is TGTGCCAGCTCCCTCGGGTCAGCGGGGGGGAATGCAGATACGCAGTATTTT.

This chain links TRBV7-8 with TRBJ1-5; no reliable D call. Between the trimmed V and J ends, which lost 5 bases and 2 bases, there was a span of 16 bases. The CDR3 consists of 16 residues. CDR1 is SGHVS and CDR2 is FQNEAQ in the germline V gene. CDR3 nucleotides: TGTGCCAGCAGCCCAGTAGGGCAGGCAGGCAATCAGCCCCAGCATTTT. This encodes CASSPVGQAGNQPQHF.

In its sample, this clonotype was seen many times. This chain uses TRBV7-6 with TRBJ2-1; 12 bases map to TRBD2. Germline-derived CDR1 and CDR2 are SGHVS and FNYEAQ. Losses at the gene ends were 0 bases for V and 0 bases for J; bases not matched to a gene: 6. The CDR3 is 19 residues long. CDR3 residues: CASSLALLAGGHSYNEQFF. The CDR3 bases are TGTGCCAGCAGCTTAGCGCTACTAGCGGGGGGCCACTCCTACAATGAGCAGTTCTTC.

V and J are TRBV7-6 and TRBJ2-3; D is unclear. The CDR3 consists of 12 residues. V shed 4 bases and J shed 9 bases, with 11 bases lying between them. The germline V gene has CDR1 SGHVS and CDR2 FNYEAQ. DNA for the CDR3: TGTGCCAGCAGCTCCGGACGGCGGACGCAGTATTTT. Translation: CASSSGRRTQYF.

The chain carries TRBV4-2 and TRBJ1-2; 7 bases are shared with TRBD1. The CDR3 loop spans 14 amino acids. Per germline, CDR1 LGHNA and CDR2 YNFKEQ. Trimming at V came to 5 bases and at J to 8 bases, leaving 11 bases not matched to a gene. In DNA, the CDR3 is TGTGCCAGCAGCGACAGGGCCGTCGATGGCGGCTACACCTTC. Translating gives CASSDRAVDGGYTF.

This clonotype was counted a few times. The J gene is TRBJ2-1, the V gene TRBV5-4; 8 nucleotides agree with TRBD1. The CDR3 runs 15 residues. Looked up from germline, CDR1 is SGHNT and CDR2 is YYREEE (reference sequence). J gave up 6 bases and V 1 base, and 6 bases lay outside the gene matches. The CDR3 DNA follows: TGTGCCAGCAGCTTGATGGTGACAGGGGTCAATGAGCAGTTCTTC. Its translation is CASSLMVTGVNEQFF.

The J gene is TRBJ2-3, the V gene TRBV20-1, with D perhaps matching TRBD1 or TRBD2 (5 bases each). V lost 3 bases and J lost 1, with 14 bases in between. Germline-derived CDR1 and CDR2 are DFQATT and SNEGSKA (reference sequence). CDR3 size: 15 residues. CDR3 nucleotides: TGCAGTGCTAGGGAGTGGGGACGGCGCACAGATACGCAGTATTTT. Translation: CSAREWGRRTDTQYF.

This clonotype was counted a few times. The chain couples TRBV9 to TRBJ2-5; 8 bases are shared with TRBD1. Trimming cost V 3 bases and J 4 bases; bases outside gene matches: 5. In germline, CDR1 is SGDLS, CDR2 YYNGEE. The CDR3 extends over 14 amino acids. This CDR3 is CASSATGGRETQYF. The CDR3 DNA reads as TGTGCCAGCAGCGCCACAGGGGGTCGAGAGACCCAGTACTTC.

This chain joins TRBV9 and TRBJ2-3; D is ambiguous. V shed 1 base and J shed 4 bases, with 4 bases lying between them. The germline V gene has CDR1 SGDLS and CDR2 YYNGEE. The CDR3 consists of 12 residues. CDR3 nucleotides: TGTGCCAGCAGCGTATCGGCAGATACGCAGTATTTT. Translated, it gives CASSVSADTQYF.

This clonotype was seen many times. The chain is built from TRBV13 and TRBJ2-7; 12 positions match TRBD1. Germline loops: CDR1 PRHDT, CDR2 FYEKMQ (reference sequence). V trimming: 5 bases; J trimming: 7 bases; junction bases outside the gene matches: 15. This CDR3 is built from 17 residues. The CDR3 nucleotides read TGTGCCAGCAGCCCACCGACGGGGGGACAGGGGGCTGAGGAGCAGTACTTC. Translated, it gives CASSPPTGGQGAEEQYF. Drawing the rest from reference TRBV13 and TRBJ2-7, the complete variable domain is AAGVIQSPRHLIKEKRETATLKCYPIPRHDTVYWYQQGPGQDPQFLISFYEKMQSDKGSIPDRFSAQQFSDYHSELNMSSLELGDSALYFCASSPPTGGQGAEEQYFGPGTRLTVT.

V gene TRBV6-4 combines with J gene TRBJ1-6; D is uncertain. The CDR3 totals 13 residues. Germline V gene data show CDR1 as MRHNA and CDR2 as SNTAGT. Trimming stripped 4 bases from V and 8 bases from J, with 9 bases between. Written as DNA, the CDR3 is TGTGCCAGCAGTGCAAGGGTTGATTCACCCCTCCACTTT. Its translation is CASSARVDSPLHF.

The DNA for the CDR3 is TGTGCCAGCAGCCCTGACAGGGGTGATGGCTACACCTTC. Amino acid sequence: CASSPDRGDGYTF. The chain has TRBV7-2 and TRBJ1-2; 8 nucleotides align to TRBD1. This CDR3 spans 13 amino acids. The V and J ends lost 5 bases and 6 bases, in that order; junction bases with no gene match: 5. Germline-derived CDR1 and CDR2 are SGHTA and FQGNSA.

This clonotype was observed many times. The CDR3 sequence: CASSPRTSGSYYNEQFF. CDR3 nucleotides: TGTGCCAGCAGCCCCCGGACTAGCGGGTCGTACTACAATGAGCAGTTCTTC. The chain uses TRBV9 and TRBJ2-1; TRBD2 matches at 11 bases. From germline, CDR1 is SGDLS and CDR2 YYNGEE. The junction had 9 bases not matched to a gene; V was cut back by 4 bases and J by 3 bases. The CDR3 consists of 17 residues.

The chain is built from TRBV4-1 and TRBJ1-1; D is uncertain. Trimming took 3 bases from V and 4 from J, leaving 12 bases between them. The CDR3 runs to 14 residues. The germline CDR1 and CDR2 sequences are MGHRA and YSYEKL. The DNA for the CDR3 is TGCGCCAGCAGCCATATGGGGTCGGGCACTGAAGCTTTCTTT. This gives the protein CASSHMGSGTEAFF.

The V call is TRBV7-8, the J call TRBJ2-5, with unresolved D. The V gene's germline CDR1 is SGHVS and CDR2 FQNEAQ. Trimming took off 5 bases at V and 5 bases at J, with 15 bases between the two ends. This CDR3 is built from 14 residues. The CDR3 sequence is CASSPTRVQETQYF. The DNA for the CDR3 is TGTGCCAGCAGCCCGACACGGGTTCAGGAGACCCAGTACTTC. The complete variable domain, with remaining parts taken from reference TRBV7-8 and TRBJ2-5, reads GAGVSQSPRYKVAKRGQDVALRCDPISGHVSLFWYQQALGQGPEFLTYFQNEAQLDKSGLPSDRFFAERPEGSVSTLKIQRTQQEDSAVYLCASSPTRVQETQYFGPGTRLLVL.

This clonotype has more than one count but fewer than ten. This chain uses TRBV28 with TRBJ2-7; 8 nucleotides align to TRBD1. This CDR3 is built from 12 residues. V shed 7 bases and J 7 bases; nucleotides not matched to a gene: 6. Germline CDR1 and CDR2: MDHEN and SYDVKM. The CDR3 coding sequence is TGTGCCAGCACGGACAGGGCGGAGGAGCAGTACTTC. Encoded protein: CASTDRAEEQYF.

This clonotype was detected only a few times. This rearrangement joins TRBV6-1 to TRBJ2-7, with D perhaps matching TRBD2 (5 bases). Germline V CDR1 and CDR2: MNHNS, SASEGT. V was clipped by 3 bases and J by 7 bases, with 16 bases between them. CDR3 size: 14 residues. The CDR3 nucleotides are TGTGCCAGCAGTGAGAAGCGCCCTCAGCGGGAGCAGTACTTC. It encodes CASSEKRPQREQYF.

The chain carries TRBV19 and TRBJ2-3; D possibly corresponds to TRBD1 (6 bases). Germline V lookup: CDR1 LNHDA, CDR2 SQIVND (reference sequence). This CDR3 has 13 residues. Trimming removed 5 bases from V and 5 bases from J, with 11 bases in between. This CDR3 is CASSSLRGDTQYF. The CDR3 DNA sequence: TGTGCCAGTAGTTCCCTCAGGGGAGATACGCAGTATTTT. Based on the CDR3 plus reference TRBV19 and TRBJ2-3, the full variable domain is DGGITQSPKYLFRKEGQNVTLSCEQNLNHDAMYWYRQDPGQGLRLIYYSQIVNDFQKGDIAEGYSVSREKKESFPLTVTSAQKNPTAFYLCASSSLRGDTQYFGPGTRLTVL.

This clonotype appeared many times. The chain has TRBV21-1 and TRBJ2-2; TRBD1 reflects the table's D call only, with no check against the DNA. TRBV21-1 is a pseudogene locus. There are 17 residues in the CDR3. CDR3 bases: TGTGCCAGCAGCAAAGGAAGGGGGCAGGGGGCCACCGGGGAGCTGTTTTTT. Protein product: CASSKGRGQGATGELFF.